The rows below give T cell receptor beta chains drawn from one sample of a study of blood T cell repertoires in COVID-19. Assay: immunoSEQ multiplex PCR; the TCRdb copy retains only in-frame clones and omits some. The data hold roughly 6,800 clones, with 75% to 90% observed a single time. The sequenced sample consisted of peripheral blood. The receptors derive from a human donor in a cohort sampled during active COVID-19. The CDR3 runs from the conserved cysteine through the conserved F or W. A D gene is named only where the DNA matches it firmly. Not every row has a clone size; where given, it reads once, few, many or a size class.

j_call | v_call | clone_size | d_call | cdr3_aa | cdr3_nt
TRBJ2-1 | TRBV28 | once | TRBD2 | CASSIGLAGVNEQFF | TGTGCCAGCAGCATCGGACTAGCGGGAGTGAATGAGCAGTTCTTC
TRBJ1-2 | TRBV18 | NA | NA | CASSTGLAGYTF | TGTGCCAGCTCGACCGGGTTGGCTGGCTACACCTTC
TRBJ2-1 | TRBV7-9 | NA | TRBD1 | CASSLVTGNEQFF | TGTGCCAGCAGCTTAGTGACAGGGAATGAGCAGTTCTTC
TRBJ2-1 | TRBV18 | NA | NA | CASSPLGGDVYNEQFF | TGTGCCAGCTCACCCTTAGGAGGGGACGTTTACAATGAGCAGTTCTTC
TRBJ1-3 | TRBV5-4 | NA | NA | CASSLNSAGNTIYF | TGTGCCAGCAGCTTGAATTCAGCTGGAAACACCATATATTTT
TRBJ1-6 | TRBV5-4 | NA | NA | CASSLGPPSNNSPLHF | TGTGCCAGCAGCTTGGGTCCCCCGTCTAATAATTCACCCCTCCACTTT
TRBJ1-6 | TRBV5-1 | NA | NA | CASSLAGTPSSPLHF | TGCGCCAGCAGCTTGGCAGGGACACCCAGTAGTCCCCTCCACTTT
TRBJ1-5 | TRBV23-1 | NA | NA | CASSQFRGTQPQHF | TGCGCCAGCAGTCAATTCCGGGGAACTCAGCCCCAGCATTTT
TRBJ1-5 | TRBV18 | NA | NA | CASSPPGPGTPQHF | TGTGCCAGCTCACCACCGGGACCCGGGACACCCCAGCATTTT
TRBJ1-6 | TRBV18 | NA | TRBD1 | CASSPNPRDRVNSPLHF | TGTGCCAGCTCGCCCAACCCCCGGGACAGGGTCAATTCACCCCTCCACTTT
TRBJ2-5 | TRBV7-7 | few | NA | CASSFNPGETQYF | TGTGCTAGCAGCTTTAACCCCGGGGAGACCCAGTACTTC
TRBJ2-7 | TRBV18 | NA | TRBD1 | CASSQNRGLDEQYF | TGTGCCAGCTCACAGAACAGGGGGTTGGACGAGCAGTACTTC